Listed here are 19 T cell receptor beta chains from one sample, sequenced in a study of cytomegalovirus exposure and HLA in healthy donors. Here immunoSEQ multiplex PCR was the method, and the copy in TCRdb shows in-frame clones only, minus some. The repertoire has 250,000 to 300,000 clones, around 90% of them found once; the top ten carry more than 0.35%. The sequenced sample consisted of PBMCs. All receptors come from a woman under 30 in good health and CMV-seronegative.

This chain uses TRBV28 with TRBJ2-7; D may be TRBD1 (6 bases). Between the trimmed V and J ends, which lost 1 base and 2 bases, there was a span of 15 bases. Germline V gene data show CDR1 as MDHEN and CDR2 as SYDVKM. The CDR3 sequence is 16 residues long. The CDR3 DNA sequence: TGTGCCAGCAGTTTATTCCAGGGGCGAAGTGCCTACGAGCAGTACTTC. Its protein product is CASSLFQGRSAYEQYF.

The chain is built from TRBV5-1 and TRBJ1-3; 8 bases align to TRBD1. Germline CDR1 reads SGHRS; CDR2 reads YFSETQ. The V and J ends lost 4 bases and 0 bases, in that order; junction bases with no gene match: 6. The CDR3 is 16 residues long. This CDR3 reads CASSGGQASSGNTIYF. The CDR3 DNA follows: TGCGCCAGCAGCGGGGGACAGGCTTCCTCTGGAAACACCATATATTTT.

This clone was detected once. The chain joins TRBV7-9 to TRBJ1-1; no clear D. V was pared by 5 bases and J by 6 bases, with 7 bases between. Germline CDR1 is SEHNR and CDR2 is FQNEAQ (reference sequence). The CDR3 contains 11 residues. CDR3 protein: CASSRGPEAFF. Written as DNA, the CDR3 is TGTGCCAGCAGCCGCGGTCCTGAAGCTTTCTTT. Based on the CDR3 plus reference TRBV7-9 and TRBJ1-1, the full variable domain is DTGVSQNPRHKITKRGQNVTFRCDPISEHNRLYWYRQTLGQGPEFLTYFQNEAQLEKSRLLSDRFSAERPKGSFSTLEIQRTEQGDSAMYLCASSRGPEAFFGQGTRLTVV.

The V gene is TRBV4-3, the J gene TRBJ1-1, with TRBD1 identical over 10 bases. The CDR3 totals 16 residues. The ends lost 5 bases at V and 6 bases at J; junction bases unmatched: 12. Germline CDR1 reads LGHNA; CDR2 reads YSLEER. The CDR3 DNA is TGCGCCAGCAGCTTACCGACAGGGGGCATAAGGGCTGAAGCTTTCTTT. Its protein is CASSLPTGGIRAEAFF.

The chain couples TRBV11-1 to TRBJ1-6; 8 bases match TRBD1. From germline, CDR1 is SGHAT and CDR2 FQDESV (reference sequence). The CDR3 sequence is 15 residues long. The J segment lost 6 bases and the V segment lost 1 base, leaving 2 bases of the junction unmatched. CDR3 DNA: TGTGCCAGCAGCTTAGGAACAGGGGGTAATTCACCCCTCCACTTT. It yields the protein CASSLGTGGNSPLHF.

This chain uses TRBV10-3 with TRBJ2-5; 8 bases fit TRBD2. CDR3 length: 13 residues. The V gene's germline CDR1 is ENHRY and CDR2 SYGVKD. The ends lost 6 bases at V and 0 bases at J; junction bases unmatched: 0. For the CDR3, the DNA is TGTGCCATCAGAGCGGGGGACCAAGAGACCCAGTACTTC. It translates to CAIRAGDQETQYF.

The chain carries TRBV9 and TRBJ2-4, with unresolved D. This CDR3 is 12 amino acids long. Germline V gene data show CDR1 as SGDLS and CDR2 as YYNGEE. V was clipped by 5 bases and J by 7 bases, with 10 bases between them. The CDR3 protein is CASRSRENIQYF. The CDR3 nucleotides are TGTGCCAGCAGATCCCGTGAGAACATTCAGTACTTC.

This chain uses TRBV28 with TRBJ1-5; 8 nucleotides align to TRBD1. From germline, CDR1 is MDHEN and CDR2 SYDVKM. Trimming took 6 bases from V and 0 from J; bases not matched to a gene: 4. The CDR3 totals 15 residues. CDR3 loop: CASRLQGDSNQPQHF. The CDR3 region has the DNA TGTGCCAGCAGACTACAGGGGGATAGCAATCAGCCCCAGCATTTT.

The rearrangement links TRBV19 to TRBJ2-7, with a weak D call TRBD1 (5 bases). V shed 4 bases and J shed 0 bases, with 10 bases lying between them. CDR1 and CDR2 from the germline V gene are LNHDA and SQIVND (reference sequence). This CDR3 comprises 14 residues. The CDR3 sequence is CASSNPGYSYEQYF. The DNA of the CDR3 is TGTGCCAGTAGTAATCCAGGGTACTCCTACGAGCAGTACTTC. Full variable domain (remainder filled in from reference TRBV19 and TRBJ2-7): DGGITQSPKYLFRKEGQNVTLSCEQNLNHDAMYWYRQDPGQGLRLIYYSQIVNDFQKGDIAEGYSVSREKKESFPLTVTSAQKNPTAFYLCASSNPGYSYEQYFGPGTRLTVT.

The chain combines TRBV5-5 with TRBJ2-5, with D possibly matching TRBD2 (6 bases). Trimming shortened V by 1 base and J by 1 base, and 11 bases separated the two germline ends. Germline CDR1 reads SGHKS; CDR2 reads YYEKEE (reference sequence). This CDR3 has 15 amino acids. CDR3 nucleotide sequence: TGTGCCAGCAGCTTGTTACGGGGGACCCAAGAGACCCAGTACTTC. Amino acids: CASSLLRGTQETQYF.

A remark on this clone: The sample contains more than one DNA sequence encoding this CDR3. V is TRBV4-3 and J is TRBJ1-3; no reliable D call. Germline V gene data show CDR1 as LGHNA and CDR2 as YSLEER. Trimming left V 1 base short and J 1 base short, with 8 bases between. This CDR3 is built from 15 residues. Written as DNA, the CDR3 is TGCGCCAGCAGCCAAGGCACCGGGTCTGGAAACACCATATATTTT. Its translation is CASSQGTGSGNTIYF.

The V and J genes are TRBV29-1 and TRBJ2-1, with 8 bases aligning to TRBD2. The length of the CDR3 is 14 residues. Germline V CDR1 and CDR2: SQVTM, ANQGSEA. Trimming cost V 3 bases and J 5 bases; bases outside gene matches: 6. The CDR3 bases are TGCAGCGTTGACGGACTAGCTCCAAACAATGAGCAGTTCTTC. It specifies CSVDGLAPNNEQFF.

This clone was observed once. J is TRBJ2-7 and V is TRBV7-8; 9 positions agree with TRBD1. The CDR3 runs to 16 residues. Trimming took 5 bases from V and 5 from J; bases not matched to a gene: 13. From germline, CDR1 is SGHVS and CDR2 FQNEAQ. The CDR3 sequence is CASSRGSGTGFHEQYV. The CDR3 DNA reads TGTGCCAGCAGCCGAGGGAGTGGGACAGGGTTCCACGAGCAGTACGTC.

V usage is TRBV5-1 and J usage is TRBJ1-2; the D is unclear. V lost 4 bases, J lost 8 bases, and 15 bases lay in between. Per the germline V gene, CDR1 is SGHRS and CDR2 is YFSETQ. The CDR3 sequence is 13 residues long. Here the CDR3 DNA reads TGCGCCAGCAGCCCCCGAGACGGGGTCGGCTACACCTTC. As protein: CASSPRDGVGYTF.

V and J are TRBV19 and TRBJ1-5; no definite D call. The CDR3 is 15 residues long. V was shortened by 3 bases and J by 0 bases, with 9 bases between the two germline ends. Germline-derived CDR1 and CDR2 are LNHDA and SQIVND (reference sequence). In DNA, the CDR3 is TGTGCCAGTAGTATGTCGGGAAATAGCAATCAGCCCCAGCATTTT. Amino acids: CASSMSGNSNQPQHF.

CDR3 amino acids: CASSLGHDYEQYF. The CDR3, as DNA: TGTGCCAGCAGCTTAGGGCACGATTACGAGCAGTACTTC. The chain couples TRBV7-6 to TRBJ2-7; D is undetermined. V gave up 1 base and J gave up 4 bases, with 8 bases separating them. There are 13 residues in the CDR3. Germline V lookup: CDR1 SGHVS, CDR2 FNYEAQ. Full variable domain (remainder filled in from reference TRBV7-6 and TRBJ2-7): GAGVSQSPRYKVTKRGQDVALRCDPISGHVSLYWYRQALGQGPEFLTYFNYEAQQDKSGLPNDRFSAERPEGSISTLTIQRTEQRDSAMYRCASSLGHDYEQYFGPGTRLTVT.

The V and J genes are TRBV27 and TRBJ1-1, with D perhaps TRBD1 (6 bases). V lost 6 bases, J lost 5 bases, and 13 bases lay in between. The CDR3 has 13 amino acids. The germline CDR1 and CDR2 sequences are MNHEY and SMNVEV (reference sequence). The CDR3 coding sequence is TGTGCCAGCAGGCAGGCCGGGACAACTGAAGCTTTCTTT. This translates into CASRQAGTTEAFF.

The chain employs TRBV5-1 and TRBJ2-7; TRBD2 agrees at 10 bases. The CDR3 is 16 amino acids. Unmatched junction bases numbered 7, after V lost 4 bases and J lost 0 bases. Germline CDR1 SGHRS, CDR2 YFSETQ. CDR3 bases: TGCGCCAGCAGCGTCTCCGGGACTAGCGCCTCCTACGAGCAGTACTTC. This encodes CASSVSGTSASYEQYF.

V usage is TRBV5-1 and J usage is TRBJ2-1; 8 bases are a match to TRBD1. Losses at the gene ends were 0 bases for V and 0 bases for J; bases not matched to a gene: 2. Germline V CDR1 and CDR2: SGHRS, YFSETQ. This CDR3 has 16 amino acids. This CDR3 is CASSLGGTGSYNEQFF. CDR3 nucleotide sequence: TGCGCCAGCAGCTTGGGAGGGACAGGCTCCTACAATGAGCAGTTCTTC.